This paragraph covers one T cell receptor beta chain sequence. The clone's antigen remains unknown. Base qualities are not recorded, but no much larger clone differs from it by a single base. The data are from a study of post-analysis software for immune sequencing data (dated by TCRdb to about 2015). Context from the whole study: The recorded disease courses included relapsing-remitting, secondary progressive and progressive-relapsing multiple sclerosis, and some patients had no subtype annotation. The patient repertoires were set against eleven to twelve previously published healthy control repertoires from donors whose ages ranged from roughly 6 to 27 years. A subset of samples was prepared in parallel using single-end sample barcoding, then pooled and co-amplified after Illumina adapter ligation.

Libraries came from PCR. Data came from an Illumina HiSeq 2500. To reduce PCR and sequencing biases, unique molecular identifiers were built into the TCR beta cDNA libraries. Per 1 to 10 million input T cells, some 500,000 cDNA molecules were obtained, such that each molecule approximated one T cell. The same protocol used for the earlier healthy control dataset was applied to prepare and sequence the patient libraries. Within a given batch, samples were prepared together, multiplexed and sequenced on the same HiSeq lane. The authors' analysis ran thus. Raw barcoded reads were processed with MIGEC, discarding single-read molecular identifier groups before consensus assembly and CDR3 extraction. Clonotype tables were post-analysed with VDJtools, and diversity was normalized by down-sampling all datasets to the smallest sample size. Repertoire overlap clustering matched CDR3 amino acid but not nucleotide sequences to correct batch-related cross-sample contamination. Through fastp at Q25 and MiXCR, TCRdb rebuilt clones from the public reads, retaining in-frame beta chains. A single entry per CDR3 protein holds the most common genes and DNA from its merged rows. The V and J calls, along with clone size, are taken from TCRdb and not from the paper's own processing. For this sample there are about 500,000 distinct CDR3 sequences; under 55% appear just once. In total, the top ten clones hold about 12% of the sample.

Looking up the germline V gene yields CDR1 SGHRS and CDR2 YFSETQ. The CDR3, cysteine through phenylalanine, is 17 amino acids long. The only DNA kept is the CDR3, 51 bases in frame from the first base. To demonstrate the VDJtools post-analysis software, TCR beta repertoires were profiled from the peripheral blood of 10 to 15 young patients with multiple sclerosis. The multiple sclerosis patients were children and adolescents between roughly 6 and 15 years of age. General findings and caveats noted by the study authors: Normalized Chao1 diversity was significantly lower in multiple sclerosis patients than controls, suggesting substantial peripheral T-cell clonal expansion. Several TRBV segments, including TRBV5-6, TRBV5-1 and TRBV20-1, were significantly more frequent in patients than controls. The multiple sclerosis patient group was slightly younger than the control group. Strong co-clustering of samples prepared in the same batch was shown by direct clustering with F measure, prompting a batch-effect correction.

This clonotype originated in a girl aged 10-17 years with multiple sclerosis. The rearrangement joined TRBV5-1 to TRBJ2-5, with 7 junctional bases fitting TRBD1. The end of the DNA is better explained by TRBJ2-7, so the J call may be wrong. The sample consisted of blood. The CDR3 protein is CASSPGTDRWLTYEQYF. The sequenced DNA is TGCGCCAGCAGCCCCGGGACAGATCGATGGTTGACCTACGAGCAGTACTTC.